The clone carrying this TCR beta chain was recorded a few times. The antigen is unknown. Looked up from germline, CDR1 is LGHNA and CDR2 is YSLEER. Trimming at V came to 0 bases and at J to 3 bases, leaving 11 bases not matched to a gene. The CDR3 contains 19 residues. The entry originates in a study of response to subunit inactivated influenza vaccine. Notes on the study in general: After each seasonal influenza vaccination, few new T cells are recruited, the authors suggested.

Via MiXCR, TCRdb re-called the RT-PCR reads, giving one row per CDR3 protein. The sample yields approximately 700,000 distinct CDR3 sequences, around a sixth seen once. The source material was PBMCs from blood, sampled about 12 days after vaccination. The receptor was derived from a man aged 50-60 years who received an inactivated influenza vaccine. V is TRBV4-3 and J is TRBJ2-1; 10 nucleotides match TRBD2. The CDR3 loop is CASSQDRLAGASYYNEQFF. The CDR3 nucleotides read TGCGCCAGCAGCCAAGACCGGCTAGCGGGGGCCTCTTACTACAATGAGCAGTTCTTC.